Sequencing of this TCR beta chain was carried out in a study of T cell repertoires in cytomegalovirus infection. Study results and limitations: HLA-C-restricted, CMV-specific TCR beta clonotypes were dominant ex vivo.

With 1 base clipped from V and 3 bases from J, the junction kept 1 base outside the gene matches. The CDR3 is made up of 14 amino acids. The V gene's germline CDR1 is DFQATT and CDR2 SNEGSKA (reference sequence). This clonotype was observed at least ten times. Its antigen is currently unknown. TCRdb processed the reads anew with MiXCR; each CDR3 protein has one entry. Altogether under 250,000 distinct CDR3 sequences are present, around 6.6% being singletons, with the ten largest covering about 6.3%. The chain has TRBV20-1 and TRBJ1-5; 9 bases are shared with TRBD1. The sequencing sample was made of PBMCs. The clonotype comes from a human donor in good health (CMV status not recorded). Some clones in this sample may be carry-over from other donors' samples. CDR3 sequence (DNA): TGCAGTGCTAGAGGGACAGGGGTCAATCAGCCCCAGCATTTT. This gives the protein CSARGTGVNQPQHF.